These 24 T cell receptor beta chains originate from one sample sequenced in a study of cytomegalovirus exposure and HLA in healthy donors. The primer mix had 60 Vbeta and 13 Jbeta primers. Some clones are missing from TCRdb's copy, which holds only in-frame ones; the method was immunoSEQ multiplex PCR. The sample holds 200,000 to 250,000 clones, roughly 80% seen once. The sequencing sample was made of PBMCs. The receptors were gathered from a woman in her 40s in good health and CMV-seronegative.

The rearrangement uses TRBV20-1 and TRBJ2-7, with D perhaps matching TRBD1 (6 bases). The CDR3 is made up of 11 amino acids. CDR1 and CDR2 (germline): DFQATT, SNEGSKA (reference sequence). The V end lost 6 bases, the J end lost 1 base, and 7 bases lay between the germline ends. CDR3 in DNA: TGCAGTGCGCAGGGGTCCTACGAGCAGTACTTC. It is translated as CSAQGSYEQYF.

The rearrangement uses TRBV7-6 and TRBJ2-5; a possible D gene is TRBD2 (6 bases). CDR1 SGHVS and CDR2 FNYEAQ come from the germline V gene. With 1 base removed from V and 4 bases from J, the gap between germline ends came to 16 bases. CDR3 length: 16 amino acids. The CDR3 reads CASSLGVRTITETQYF. CDR3 bases: TGTGCCAGCAGCTTAGGGGTGCGGACTATTACAGAGACCCAGTACTTC.

The rearrangement uses TRBV4-1 and TRBJ1-1; 7 nucleotides align to TRBD1. The CDR3 sequence is 14 residues long. The junction had 1 base not matched to a gene; V was cut back by 3 bases and J by 0 bases. Looked up from germline, CDR1 is MGHRA and CDR2 is YSYEKL. The CDR3 loop reads CASSQDRMNTEAFF. For the CDR3, the DNA is TGCGCCAGCAGCCAGGACAGGATGAACACTGAAGCTTTCTTT.

The rearrangement uses TRBV10-1 and TRBJ2-5, with 14 bases lining up with TRBD2. V was clipped by 5 bases and J by 5 bases; unmatched bases: 10. The germline gives CDR1 WNHNN, CDR2 SYGVQD (reference sequence). The CDR3 is made up of 17 amino acids. CDR3 bases: TGCGCCAGCAGTACCGGGACTAGCGGGAGTATCCGGGAGACCCAGTACTTC. Its protein product is CASSTGTSGSIRETQYF.

This rearrangement joins TRBV19 to TRBJ2-7; weak D call: TRBD2 (6 bases). The CDR3 covers 14 residues. V was clipped by 8 bases and J by 6 bases, with 20 bases between them. Germline CDR1 LNHDA, CDR2 SQIVND (reference sequence). This chain's CDR3 is CASSQEKTRREQYF. The CDR3 DNA is TGTGCCAGTTCTCAAGAAAAGACTAGGCGCGAGCAGTACTTC.

This clone was seen more than once but under ten times. The chain joins TRBV5-4 to TRBJ2-7; D is unresolved. CDR1 and CDR2 (germline): SGHNT, YYREEE (reference sequence). V was pared by 0 bases and J by 6 bases, with 7 bases between. The CDR3 is made up of 12 amino acids. In DNA, the CDR3 is TGTGCCAGCAGCTTGGGCATGGCCGAGCAGTACTTC. This translates into CASSLGMAEQYF.

J is TRBJ1-3 and V is TRBV2; D might be TRBD1 (6 bases). With 6 bases removed from V and 3 bases from J, the gap between germline ends came to 12 bases. The CDR3 length is 14 residues. Per the germline V gene, CDR1 is SNHLY and CDR2 is FYNNEI. The CDR3 nucleotides are TGTGCCAGCAGACAGGGAGTGTTTGGAAACACCATATATTTT. Translated: CASRQGVFGNTIYF.

The J gene is TRBJ2-3, the V gene TRBV11-1; the match to TRBD1 covers 7 bases. J lost 5 bases, V lost 3 bases, and 11 bases had no gene match. This CDR3 contains 16 residues. Per germline, CDR1 SGHAT and CDR2 FQDESV (reference sequence). CDR3 sequence: CASSFRPAGGRDTQYF. The CDR3 region has the DNA TGTGCCAGCAGCTTCAGACCCGCAGGGGGACGAGATACGCAGTATTTT.

This clone appeared a single time. The genes are TRBV29-1 and TRBJ2-1; D perhaps matches TRBD1 (5 bases). The V gene's germline CDR1 is SQVTM and CDR2 ANQGSEA. The CDR3 consists of 14 residues. Trimming shortened V by 8 bases and J by 0 bases, and 14 bases separated the two germline ends. Here the CDR3 DNA reads TGCAGCATACTAAGGGGTAGCTCCTACAATGAGCAGTTCTTC. Protein: CSILRGSSYNEQFF.

As for this clone: A read error may account for a junction end that differs from germline. This chain links TRBV7-9 with TRBJ1-5, with a weak D call TRBD1 (5 bases). The CDR3 extends over 16 amino acids. Germline V gene sequence: CDR1 SEHNR, CDR2 FQNEAQ (reference sequence). The chain's CDR3 is CSSSLGSGRENQPQHF. The CDR3 nucleotides are TGTTCCAGCAGCTTAGGTTCGGGCAGGGAAAATCAGCCCCAGCATTTT.

The J gene is TRBJ1-1, the V gene TRBV27; D remains unclear. The CDR3 contains 14 residues. Trimming removed 7 bases at V and 1 base at J, with 13 bases between. Germline CDR1 is MNHEY and CDR2 is SMNVEV (reference sequence). The CDR3 sequence is CASTEGHSNTEAFF. The CDR3 DNA follows: TGTGCCAGCACCGAGGGCCACTCGAACACTGAAGCTTTCTTT.

V is TRBV5-4 and J is TRBJ2-7; 7 bases are shared with TRBD2. V lost 4 bases, J lost 0 bases, and 4 bases stayed unmatched. This CDR3 has 14 residues. CDR1 and CDR2 from the germline V gene are SGHNT and YYREEE (reference sequence). The DNA of the CDR3 is TGTGCCAGCAGCCCCGGGGGGATCTCCTACGAGCAGTACTTC. Encoded protein: CASSPGGISYEQYF. Based on the CDR3 plus reference TRBV5-4 and TRBJ2-7, the full variable domain is ETGVTQSPTHLIKTRGQQVTLRCSSQSGHNTVSWYQQALGQGPQFIFQYYREEENGRGNFPPRFSGLQFPNYSSELNVNALELDDSALYLCASSPGGISYEQYFGPGTRLTVT.

J is TRBJ2-5 and V is TRBV18; 9 bases are shared with TRBD2. CDR1 and CDR2 (germline): KGHSH, LQKENI. This CDR3 is 14 amino acids long. V gave up 3 bases and J gave up 3 bases; unmatched junction bases: 2. The CDR3 spells CASSPRLAEETQYF. The CDR3 region has the DNA TGTGCCAGCTCACCCCGACTAGCGGAAGAGACCCAGTACTTC.

In its sample, this clone was seen once. CDR3 nucleotide sequence: TGTGCCAGCAGCCCCCCCTCTAGCACAGATACGCAGTATTTT. Residues: CASSPPSSTDTQYF. The chain couples TRBV5-4 to TRBJ2-3; D not resolved. From germline, CDR1 is SGHNT and CDR2 YYREEE (reference sequence). Trimming pared 4 bases from V and 0 bases from J, leaving 9 bases between. The CDR3 sequence is 14 residues long.

V gene TRBV18 combines with J gene TRBJ1-1, with unresolved D. V was shortened by 3 bases and J by 1 base, with 15 bases between the two germline ends. The CDR3 spans 16 residues. Germline CDR1 and CDR2: KGHSH and LQKENI. CDR3 nucleotide sequence: TGTGCCAGCTCACCCAACCGCCAAGGAGCGAACACTGAAGCTTTCTTT. This translates into CASSPNRQGANTEAFF.

This sequence joins TRBV7-9 and TRBJ1-2; tentatively, D is TRBD1 (5 bases). Trimming shortened V by 1 base and J by 0 bases, and 12 bases separated the two germline ends. The length of the CDR3 is 16 residues. Germline CDR1 SEHNR, CDR2 FQNEAQ (reference sequence). The CDR3 DNA reads as TGTGCCAGCAGCTTAGAAGTTGGGGCCTCTAACTATGGCTACACCTTC. It codes for CASSLEVGASNYGYTF.

The chain combines TRBV5-1 with TRBJ2-7; D is ambiguous. V lost 0 bases and J 6 bases, leaving 13 bases between the germline ends. CDR3 length: 14 residues. Per germline, CDR1 SGHRS and CDR2 YFSETQ. CDR3 in amino acids: CASSLVAGSPEQYF. The CDR3 DNA is TGCGCCAGCAGCTTGGTGGCAGGATCTCCCGAGCAGTACTTC.

The DNA of the CDR3 is TGTGCCAGCAGAGGCGGACAGGGGAGGTCCTACGAGCAGTACTTC. Its translation: CASRGGQGRSYEQYF. V usage is TRBV6-5 and J usage is TRBJ2-7; 9 positions match TRBD1. The germline CDR1 and CDR2 sequences are MNHEY and SVGAGI. The CDR3 is 15 amino acids. After removal of 6 bases from V and 1 base from J, the junction contained 7 bases not matched to a gene.

This clone has only one observation. This chain uses TRBV28 with TRBJ2-4, with 8 bases lining up with TRBD1. Trimming took 5 bases from V and 3 from J; bases not matched to a gene: 6. The CDR3 covers 15 residues. Germline V gene data show CDR1 as MDHEN and CDR2 as SYDVKM. The CDR3 reads CASSHQTGGKNIQYF. The CDR3 region has the DNA TGTGCCAGCAGTCACCAAACAGGGGGCAAAAACATTCAGTACTTC.

The V and J genes are TRBV28 and TRBJ1-2; D unresolved. The CDR3 length is 13 residues. V was pared by 5 bases and J by 7 bases, with 14 bases between. Germline V gene sequence: CDR1 MDHEN, CDR2 SYDVKM. CDR3 loop: CASSPNQFSGYTF. The CDR3 nucleotides are TGTGCCAGCAGTCCCAATCAGTTCTCTGGCTACACCTTC.

The chain links TRBV2 to TRBJ2-7; 9 positions match TRBD1. This CDR3 comprises 13 residues. V was clipped by 6 bases and J by 4 bases; unmatched bases: 4. The V gene's germline CDR1 is SNHLY and CDR2 FYNNEI. The CDR3 DNA follows: TGTGCCAGCAGACCGACAGGGGGTTACGAGCAGTACTTC. Translating gives CASRPTGGYEQYF.

This chain links TRBV29-1 with TRBJ1-1, with D perhaps matching TRBD1 (6 bases). The ends were cut back, 7 bases at V and 4 bases at J, with 16 bases in the middle. CDR3 size: 13 residues. Germline-derived CDR1 and CDR2 are SQVTM and ANQGSEA. For the CDR3, the DNA is TGCAGCGCGAACAGGGACCGAGCCACTGAAGCTTTCTTT. Amino acids: CSANRDRATEAFF.

This chain links TRBV19 with TRBJ2-3; D not resolved. The CDR3 has 13 amino acids. Germline lookup yields CDR1 LNHDA and CDR2 SQIVND (reference sequence). Trimming shortened V by 10 bases and J by 1 base, and 12 bases separated the two germline ends. The CDR3 region has the DNA TGTGCCACCGCTGACGGAGGCACAGATACGCAGTATTTT. Its translation is CATADGGTDTQYF.

The V gene is TRBV11-2, the J gene TRBJ2-7; D is possibly TRBD2 (5 bases). CDR1 and CDR2 (germline): SGHAT, FQNNGV. There are 15 residues in the CDR3. Trimming removed 6 bases at V and 1 base at J, with 16 bases between. CDR3 in DNA: TGTGCCAGCAGTCTTCACACGGGATCTTCCTACGAGCAGTACTTC. Amino acids: CASSLHTGSSYEQYF.